The entry that follows covers one TCR beta chain sequence. The data belong to a study of T cell repertoires in cytomegalovirus infection. On the study more broadly: A matching HLA type, together with CMV infection, was signaled by public TCR beta signatures.

TCRdb passed the reads through MiXCR, listing each CDR3 protein once. The sample lists some 160,000 distinct CDR3 sequences; roughly 15% were seen once. The specimen was CD8+ T cells from PBMCs. This sequence originates from a human donor in good health (CMV status not recorded). Some clones in this sample may be carry-over from other donors' samples.

CDR3 loop: CASSRGAARSYEQYF. CDR3 sequence (DNA): TGTGCCAGCAGCCGGGGGGCTGCACGCTCCTACGAGCAGTACTTC. The genes are TRBV7-6 and TRBJ2-7, with D possibly being TRBD2 (7 bases). Trimming left V 5 bases short and J 0 bases short, with 14 bases between. Per germline, CDR1 SGHVS and CDR2 FNYEAQ. This CDR3 region has 15 residues.